The following is a T cell receptor beta chain sequence with its context. The antigen is unknown. PCR employed 60 Vbeta and 13 Jbeta primers. Clones were sequenced by immunoSEQ multiplex PCR, and TCRdb holds only the in-frame ones, with some missing. The sample includes tens of thousands of clones, approximately 80% of them seen just once. This sample is drawn from a study of cytomegalovirus exposure and HLA in healthy donors. General study points: An analysis done earlier found most TCR beta V segments productive about 90% or about 30% of the time.

The CDR3 extends over 16 amino acids. Germline V gene sequence: CDR1 MDHEN, CDR2 SYDVKM. V shed 3 bases, J shed 0 bases, and the junction held 6 bases outside the gene matches. The receptor was isolated from a woman between 35 and 50 years old in good health and CMV-seronegative. The rearrangement joins TRBV28 to TRBJ2-5; 8 nucleotides align to TRBD1. The sample comprised PBMCs. The CDR3 region is CASSFVHRGYQETQYF. In nucleotides, the CDR3 is TGTGCCAGCAGTTTCGTTCACAGGGGGTACCAAGAGACCCAGTACTTC.